This TCR beta chain was recovered during a study of blood T cell repertoires in COVID-19. Turning to the study itself: PBMCs, B-cell-depleted T cells, or T cells provided the cDNA or gDNA that made up the material.

Produced via immunoSEQ multiplex PCR; TCRdb's table is partial and in-frame only. The profile covers roughly 99,000 clones, with about 91% appearing a single time and around 7% taken by the ten largest. This CDR3 comprises 12 residues. V was cut by 2 bases and J by 3 bases, with 4 bases left in between. This TCR was sampled from a man aged 50-59 years with active or convalescent COVID-19. This chain joins TRBV12-3 or TRBV12-4 and TRBJ1-2, with unresolved D. The specimen sequenced was peripheral blood. The CDR3 DNA reads TGTGCCAGCAGTTTAAACTACTATGGCTACACCTTC. This sequence encodes CASSLNYYGYTF.